Listed below are T cell receptor beta chains from one sample, sequenced in a study of cytomegalovirus exposure and HLA in healthy donors. Repertoires were generated with immunoSEQ multiplex PCR, while TCRdb's copy carries only in-frame clones and drops some. The top ten clones hold approximately 1.9% of a sample with over 85,000 clones, around 90% of them seen once. Sample: PBMCs. The receptors here all came from a woman between 18 and 29 years old in good health and CMV-seronegative. The conserved cysteine and the conserved F or W are not part of the CDR3 here. Each record gives: V gene, J gene, CDR3 protein.

v_call: TRBV2; j_call: TRBJ2-6; cdr3_aa: ASRQSGANVLT
v_call: TRBV28; j_call: TRBJ1-4; cdr3_aa: ASSSGHPNEKLF
v_call: TRBV4-1; j_call: TRBJ1-3; cdr3_aa: ASSQEGIGQFGNTIY
v_call: TRBV4-1; j_call: TRBJ1-5; cdr3_aa: ASSQDLRQGGNQPQH
v_call: TRBV6-1; j_call: TRBJ2-7; cdr3_aa: ASRVSRDRVHEQY
v_call: TRBV5-1; j_call: TRBJ1-4; cdr3_aa: ASSRGTAGGEKLF
v_call: TRBV19; j_call: TRBJ1-1; cdr3_aa: ASKQGASEAF
v_call: TRBV7-2; j_call: TRBJ2-3; cdr3_aa: ASSLGADTQY
v_call: TRBV5-1; j_call: TRBJ2-5; cdr3_aa: ASSLAGLVQETQY
v_call: TRBV4-1; j_call: TRBJ2-1; cdr3_aa: ASSQPFRGTGNNEQF
v_call: TRBV28; j_call: TRBJ1-2; cdr3_aa: ASSTGGVNYGYT
v_call: TRBV2; j_call: TRBJ1-1; cdr3_aa: ASSLTQNMNTEAF
v_call: TRBV6-5; j_call: TRBJ2-2; cdr3_aa: ASSGVSTGELF
v_call: TRBV7-8; j_call: TRBJ2-5; cdr3_aa: ASSLGLTGLGTQY
v_call: TRBV28; j_call: TRBJ1-2; cdr3_aa: ASSFRDRVLYGYT
v_call: TRBV4-3; j_call: TRBJ2-3; cdr3_aa: ASSPGRTGGPADTQY
v_call: TRBV29-1; j_call: TRBJ2-1; cdr3_aa: SVEVWTGGPQYNEQF
v_call: TRBV9; j_call: TRBJ2-5; cdr3_aa: ASSARAKGLTGETQY
v_call: TRBV6-1; j_call: TRBJ2-2; cdr3_aa: ASTPPTDGELF
v_call: TRBV25-1; j_call: TRBJ2-3; cdr3_aa: ASPKGTGRTDTQY
v_call: TRBV28; j_call: TRBJ2-6; cdr3_aa: ASSLQRANVLT
v_call: TRBV4-2; j_call: TRBJ1-1; cdr3_aa: ASSPLQGASTEAF
v_call: TRBV15; j_call: TRBJ1-2; cdr3_aa: ATSRQGLGENYGYT
v_call: TRBV15; j_call: TRBJ2-5; cdr3_aa: ATSRETSAQETQY
v_call: TRBV30; j_call: TRBJ1-4; cdr3_aa: AWSYKTGSNEKLF
v_call: TRBV30; j_call: TRBJ2-7; cdr3_aa: ASSKSTGGPYEQY
v_call: TRBV27; j_call: TRBJ1-1; cdr3_aa: ASRSGQMNTEAF
v_call: TRBV5-1; j_call: TRBJ1-4; cdr3_aa: ASSLAGVDEKLF
v_call: TRBV2; j_call: TRBJ2-7; cdr3_aa: ASSERGQGD
v_call: TRBV7-6; j_call: TRBJ2-1; cdr3_aa: ASSLSEDEQF
v_call: TRBV27; j_call: TRBJ2-1; cdr3_aa: ASRDRDYNEQF
v_call: TRBV4-2; j_call: TRBJ1-3; cdr3_aa: ASSQAGVAGGSGNTIY
v_call: TRBV5-1; j_call: TRBJ2-7; cdr3_aa: ASSLHGTEVYEQY
v_call: TRBV7-9; j_call: TRBJ1-5; cdr3_aa: ASSLTPRTGVI
v_call: TRBV30; j_call: TRBJ2-4; cdr3_aa: AWGEGGAAKNIQY
v_call: TRBV28; j_call: TRBJ2-7; cdr3_aa: ASSSPGQAYSSYEQY
v_call: TRBV11-2; j_call: TRBJ2-7; cdr3_aa: ASSISYEQY
v_call: TRBV7-9; j_call: TRBJ2-5; cdr3_aa: ASSSTGGAETQY
v_call: TRBV30; j_call: TRBJ1-2; cdr3_aa: AWSRDGTGM
v_call: TRBV2; j_call: TRBJ1-2; cdr3_aa: ASSELQGTSNAYT
v_call: TRBV19; j_call: TRBJ2-1; cdr3_aa: ASSIQLGDEQF
v_call: TRBV28; j_call: TRBJ1-6; cdr3_aa: ASRKQKNSPLH
v_call: TRBV28; j_call: TRBJ1-2; cdr3_aa: ASSSKLGSGYGYT
v_call: TRBV7-9; j_call: TRBJ1-5; cdr3_aa: ASSLVLNQPQH
v_call: TRBV6-5; j_call: TRBJ2-1; cdr3_aa: ASSAREHNEQF
v_call: TRBV10-3; j_call: TRBJ1-3; cdr3_aa: ASGTGSRNTIY
v_call: TRBV6-1; j_call: TRBJ2-4; cdr3_aa: ASSEAPGYEVKNIQY
v_call: TRBV6-5; j_call: TRBJ1-2; cdr3_aa: ASSYIDRRARGYT
v_call: TRBV5-4; j_call: TRBJ2-7; cdr3_aa: ASSFNRQATSYEQY
v_call: TRBV28; j_call: TRBJ1-2; cdr3_aa: ASSLDRGYGYT
v_call: TRBV28; j_call: TRBJ2-7; cdr3_aa: ASSSHYEQY
v_call: TRBV4-1; j_call: TRBJ1-2; cdr3_aa: ASSQEGTVYGYT
v_call: TRBV9; j_call: TRBJ2-1; cdr3_aa: ASSAFSSYNEQF
v_call: TRBV9; j_call: TRBJ1-5; cdr3_aa: ASSAGTGNQPQH
v_call: TRBV27; j_call: TRBJ2-5; cdr3_aa: ASTIGETQY
v_call: TRBV6-6; j_call: TRBJ2-7; cdr3_aa: ASSYGLAQFNEQY
v_call: TRBV28; j_call: TRBJ1-1; cdr3_aa: ASSLKTTGTEAF
v_call: TRBV28; j_call: TRBJ2-3; cdr3_aa: ASREQFSQREDVSTDTQY
v_call: TRBV11-3; j_call: TRBJ2-1; cdr3_aa: ASSFSGLSSYNEQF
v_call: TRBV6-6; j_call: TRBJ1-3; cdr3_aa: ASSYEGAGNTIY